These 9 T cell receptor beta chains were sequenced from one sample in a study of T cell repertoires in cytomegalovirus infection. One entry per CDR3 protein, called by TCRdb with MiXCR from the reads. The data show approximately 250,000 distinct CDR3 sequences, with approximately 7% seen just once and around 6.5% held by the top ten. Sequenced input: PBMCs. These receptors all stem from a human donor in good health (CMV status not recorded). Some clones in this sample may be carry-over from other donors' samples.

This clonotype was seen many times. The chain recombines TRBV7-2 with TRBJ2-3; a possible D gene is TRBD1 (5 bases). With 1 base removed from V and 7 bases from J, the gap between germline ends came to 9 bases. This CDR3 spans 13 amino acids. Germline values: CDR1 SGHTA, CDR2 FQGNSA. As DNA, the CDR3 is TGTGCCAGCAGCTTAGGTAGGGGCAATACGCAGTATTTT. Its protein is CASSLGRGNTQYF.

There are many counts of this clonotype. The chain recombines TRBV14 with TRBJ2-1; 7 nucleotides agree with TRBD2. The CDR3 extends over 15 amino acids. CDR1 is SGHDN and CDR2 is FVKESK in the germline V gene. V lost 3 bases and J lost 9; bases outside the gene matches: 11. The CDR3 is CASSHLGGLAGEQFF. The CDR3 DNA reads TGTGCCAGCAGCCACCTGGGAGGGCTAGCCGGTGAGCAGTTCTTC.

This clonotype was recorded many times. This chain joins TRBV23-1 and TRBJ1-1; perhaps TRBD1 as D (5 bases). TRBV23-1 is classed as an ORF, of uncertain function. The CDR3 runs 17 residues. Trimming left V 2 bases short and J 1 base short, with 17 bases between. For the CDR3, the DNA is TGCGCCAGCAGTCAACCCAAGGACGCAGGGAAGAACACTGAAGCTTTCTTT. Translation: CASSQPKDAGKNTEAFF.

This clonotype was seen ten or more times. This chain connects TRBV12-3 or TRBV12-4 to TRBJ1-2; D gene ambiguous. Between the trimmed V and J ends, which lost 5 bases and 4 bases, there was a span of 11 bases. The CDR3 is made up of 13 amino acids. CDR3 in amino acids: CASSPDGVYGYTF. As DNA, the CDR3 is TGTGCCAGCAGTCCCGACGGAGTCTATGGCTACACCTTC.

This clonotype was counted many times. The chain uses TRBV7-8 and TRBJ1-4, with 7 bases fitting TRBD1. The germline CDR1 and CDR2 sequences are SGHVS and FQNEAQ. CDR3 length: 14 residues. With 5 bases clipped from V and 3 bases from J, the junction kept 3 bases outside the gene matches. Written as DNA, the CDR3 is TGTGCCAGCAGCAAGGGGGCCCCTAATGAAAAACTGTTTTTT. This sequence encodes CASSKGAPNEKLFF.

The chain has TRBV6-2 or TRBV6-3 and TRBJ1-2; 8 positions agree with TRBD1. CDR3 size: 17 residues. J lost 4 bases, V lost 6 bases, and 16 bases had no gene match. Per germline, CDR1 MNHEY and CDR2 SVGEGT. The CDR3, as DNA: TGTGCCAGCAGAACCGGACAGGGTGCGCGGGAAACCTATGGCTACACCTTC. It yields the protein CASRTGQGARETYGYTF.

This clonotype has ten or more counts. The chain is built from TRBV6-2 or TRBV6-3 and TRBJ1-5; D is uncertain. With 4 bases removed from V and 0 bases from J, the gap between germline ends came to 13 bases. Germline assignment: CDR1 MNHEY and CDR2 SVGEGT. The CDR3 runs to 16 residues. The CDR3 spells CASSSPEIYSNQPQHF. The CDR3, as DNA: TGTGCCAGCAGTTCCCCAGAGATTTATAGCAATCAGCCCCAGCATTTT.

This clonotype was found many times. The V call is TRBV7-2, the J call TRBJ2-5, with TRBD1 matching over 9 bases. Trimming at V came to 3 bases and at J to 3 bases, leaving 2 bases not matched to a gene. This CDR3 has 14 amino acids. Germline-derived CDR1 and CDR2 are SGHTA and FQGNSA. CDR3 coding DNA: TGTGCCAGCAGCTTGGGGACAGGGAAAGAGACCCAGTACTTC. It is translated as CASSLGTGKETQYF.

This clonotype occurred many times. The chain uses TRBV20-1 and TRBJ1-1; 7 positions agree with TRBD1. Trimming at V came to 5 bases and at J to 9 bases, leaving 12 bases not matched to a gene. Germline lookup yields CDR1 DFQATT and CDR2 SNEGSKA (reference sequence). The CDR3 loop spans 13 amino acids. CDR3 sequence (DNA): TGCAGTGCTGTCGGACAGGCCCCTGAAAAAGCTTTCTTT. Protein sequence: CSAVGQAPEKAFF.